The 29 T cell receptor beta chains reported below all come from one sample, sequenced in a study of blood T cell repertoires in COVID-19 (TCRdb year 2020). Library method: the immunoSEQ multiplex PCR assay. Here the immuneACCESS table is served through TCRdb, limited to in-frame sequences with V and J called. Missing clones are a known gap in these copies; in checked studies unresolved V genes cover under half, and the rest lacks a known reason. The table for this sample lists approximately 260,000 clones; approximately 83% of them were counted only once. In total, the top ten clones hold about 3.5% of the sample. Specimen: PBMCs or T cells enriched from blood (not recorded which). These receptors were obtained from a woman aged 40-49 years with acute COVID-19.

V usage is TRBV19 and J usage is TRBJ2-3; D is uncertain. Trimming removed 7 bases at V and 0 bases at J, with 8 bases between. The germline V gene encodes CDR1 LNHDA and CDR2 SQIVND (reference sequence). The CDR3 consists of 13 residues. The CDR3 here is CASTEPSTDTQYF. CDR3 nucleotides: TGTGCCAGTACGGAGCCTAGCACAGATACGCAGTATTTT.

This chain joins TRBV6-1 and TRBJ2-7; TRBD1 might be the D (5 bases). The CDR3 is 15 amino acids. Germline loops: CDR1 MNHNS, CDR2 SASEGT. The V and J ends lost 0 bases and 0 bases respectively, with 9 bases between them. CDR3 residues: CASSEAEGASYEQYF. In nucleotides, the CDR3 is TGTGCCAGCAGTGAAGCGGAAGGGGCCTCCTACGAGCAGTACTTC.

This clone came up a few times. Compared with germline, one end of the junction differs, possibly owing to a read error. The chain has TRBV6-5 and TRBJ2-7, with D maybe TRBD2 (6 bases). This CDR3 is 11 amino acids long. Per the germline V gene, CDR1 is MNHEY and CDR2 is SVGAGI. CDR3 nucleotides: TGTGCCAGCAGCGCCGGGAGCGACTCAGGCTTC. Translating gives CASSAGSDSGF.

The gene calls are TRBV10-1 and TRBJ1-2, with a tentative D call TRBD1 (6 bases). V gave up 6 bases and J gave up 0 bases, with 8 bases separating them. This CDR3 region has 13 residues. CDR1 is WNHNN, CDR2 SYGVQD, per germline (reference sequence). CDR3 bases: TGCGCCAGCAGCGGACAGCCTAACTATGGCTACACCTTC. Protein: CASSGQPNYGYTF.

J is TRBJ2-3 and V is TRBV5-1, with 8 bases lining up with TRBD1. This CDR3 is built from 16 residues. Germline CDR1 is SGHRS and CDR2 is YFSETQ. V lost 4 bases, J lost 3 bases, and 10 bases stayed unmatched. The CDR3 spells CASSMEDRVYTDTQYF. The CDR3 nucleotides are TGCGCCAGCAGCATGGAGGACAGGGTCTATACAGATACGCAGTATTTT.

This clone was detected only a few times. The chain joins TRBV5-1 to TRBJ1-2, with D unresolved. CDR1 and CDR2 (germline): SGHRS, YFSETQ. V lost 4 bases and J lost 2, with 9 bases in between. The CDR3 is 13 residues long. The CDR3 sequence is CASSPAGNYGYTF. In DNA form, the CDR3 reads TGCGCCAGCAGCCCGGCGGGGAACTATGGCTACACCTTC.

The V and J genes are TRBV24-1 and TRBJ1-1, with 7 bases that match TRBD1. CDR1 is KGHDR and CDR2 is SFDVKD in the germline V gene. V was clipped by 5 bases and J by 2 bases; unmatched bases: 7. This CDR3 is 15 amino acids long. CDR3 DNA: TGTGCCACCAGTGGGAGCGACAGGGTAAACACTGAAGCTTTCTTT. It specifies CATSGSDRVNTEAFF.

The chain employs TRBV29-1 and TRBJ1-1; D might be TRBD1 (5 bases). V was trimmed by 6 bases and J by 0 bases, leaving 11 bases between them. The CDR3 contains 13 residues. Germline CDR1 reads SQVTM; CDR2 reads ANQGSEA. In DNA form, the CDR3 reads TGCAGCGTCGTACAGGTACTGAACACTGAAGCTTTCTTT. Translation: CSVVQVLNTEAFF.

This chain links TRBV7-2 with TRBJ1-2; 9 nucleotides line up with TRBD1. The V gene's germline CDR1 is SGHTA and CDR2 FQGNSA. The V segment lost 5 bases and the J segment 3 bases; nucleotides outside the gene matches: 7. This CDR3 has 15 residues. The CDR3 region is CASSPRTGVDYGYTF. In DNA, the CDR3 is TGTGCCAGCAGCCCGCGGACAGGGGTCGACTATGGCTACACCTTC.

The V gene is TRBV18, the J gene TRBJ1-1; no clear D gene. Germline V gene sequence: CDR1 KGHSH, CDR2 LQKENI. Trimming shortened V by 1 base and J by 1 base, and 10 bases separated the two germline ends. This CDR3 comprises 15 residues. CDR3 bases: TGTGCCAGCTCACCACGGGAGGGCCCGAACACTGAAGCTTTCTTT. It yields the protein CASSPREGPNTEAFF.

The genes are TRBV5-1 and TRBJ1-4; perhaps TRBD1 as D (6 bases). The germline gives CDR1 SGHRS, CDR2 YFSETQ. The CDR3 covers 14 residues. V lost 1 base and J lost 8, with 12 bases in between. The CDR3 loop is CASSLMQGSEKLFF. CDR3 coding DNA: TGCGCCAGCAGCTTGATGCAGGGGTCCGAAAAACTGTTTTTT.

The chain joins TRBV10-3 to TRBJ2-1; TRBD1 matches 7 bases. Germline trimming cut 6 bases from V and 0 bases from J; bases unmatched to any gene: 2. The CDR3 loop spans 14 amino acids. CDR1 and CDR2 (germline): ENHRY, SYGVKD. The DNA of the CDR3 is TGTGCCATCAGCCGGGACAGCTCCTACAATGAGCAGTTCTTC. Translation gives CAISRDSSYNEQFF.

The chain recombines TRBV11-1 with TRBJ2-6; 10 bases match TRBD2. The CDR3 covers 15 residues. The germline CDR1 and CDR2 sequences are SGHAT and FQDESV (reference sequence). V was pared by 5 bases and J by 4 bases, with 2 bases of the junction left unmatched. CDR3 sequence: CASSISGRGANVLTF. The CDR3, as DNA: TGTGCCAGCAGCATTAGCGGGAGGGGGGCCAACGTCCTGACTTTC.

In the case of this clone: Other nucleotide sequences from this sample produce the same CDR3. The chain links TRBV12-3 or TRBV12-4 to TRBJ1-2, with D maybe TRBD1 (6 bases). Trimming left V 2 bases short and J 5 bases short, with 9 bases between. The CDR3 length is 13 residues. The DNA of the CDR3 is TGTGCCAGCAGTTTAAGGGGGAATTATGGCTACACCTTC. Its protein is CASSLRGNYGYTF.

The rearrangement uses TRBV29-1 and TRBJ2-5, with D perhaps TRBD1 (6 bases). The length of the CDR3 is 13 residues. The ends were cut back, 4 bases at V and 4 bases at J, with 13 bases in the middle. The germline gives CDR1 SQVTM, CDR2 ANQGSEA. Written as DNA, the CDR3 is TGCAGCGTTGTTATGGGGGCGGGAGAGACCCAGTACTTC. This encodes CSVVMGAGETQYF. The whole variable domain, remainder taken from reference TRBV29-1 and TRBJ2-5, is SAVISQKPSRDICQRGTSLTIQCQVDSQVTMMFWYRQQPGQSLTLIATANQGSEATYESGFVIDKFPISRPNLTFSTLTVSNMSPEDSSIYLCSVVMGAGETQYFGPGTRLLVL.

The chain links TRBV19 to TRBJ2-1, with a tentative D call TRBD2 (5 bases). V lost 7 bases and J lost 0, with 10 bases in between. This CDR3 spans 14 amino acids. From germline, CDR1 is LNHDA and CDR2 SQIVND (reference sequence). The CDR3 here is CASKEEYSYNEQFF. The DNA of the CDR3 is TGTGCCAGTAAGGAGGAGTACTCCTACAATGAGCAGTTCTTC.

The chain links TRBV11-3 to TRBJ2-1, with 7 bases identical to TRBD1. With 0 bases clipped from V and 8 bases from J, the junction kept 7 bases outside the gene matches. Germline loops: CDR1 SGHNT, CDR2 YENEEA. This CDR3 region has 15 residues. In DNA, the CDR3 is TGTGCCAGCAGCTTAGATGTACAGGGGCCCCATGAGCAGTTCTTC. This sequence encodes CASSLDVQGPHEQFF. The full variable domain, with the rest looked up from reference TRBV11-3 and TRBJ2-1, is EAGVVQSPRYKIIEKKQPVAFWCNPISGHNTLYWYLQNLGQGPELLIRYENEEAVDDSQLPKDRFSAERLKGVDSTLKIQPAELGDSAVYLCASSLDVQGPHEQFFGPGTRLTVL.

The chain employs TRBV27 and TRBJ1-1, with D unclear. Germline V CDR1 and CDR2: MNHEY, SMNVEV (reference sequence). The length of the CDR3 is 16 residues. Trimming took off 1 base at V and 1 base at J, with 13 bases between the two ends. The CDR3 here is CASSLYEGAGNTEAFF. The CDR3 coding sequence is TGTGCCAGCAGTTTATATGAGGGCGCGGGGAACACTGAAGCTTTCTTT.

The rearrangement links TRBV7-2 to TRBJ2-1; 11 bases are a match to TRBD2. CDR1 and CDR2 from the germline V gene are SGHTA and FQGNSA. CDR3 length: 16 residues. The J segment lost 4 bases and the V segment lost 1 base, leaving 3 bases of the junction unmatched. This CDR3 is CASSLEGTSGYNEQFF. The DNA of the CDR3 is TGTGCCAGCAGCTTAGAAGGGACTAGCGGATACAATGAGCAGTTCTTC.

The chain recombines TRBV7-9 with TRBJ2-7; 9 bases map to TRBD2. The germline CDR1 and CDR2 sequences are SEHNR and FQNEAQ (reference sequence). The V gene end was trimmed by 5 bases and the J gene end by 6 bases; junction bases not matched to a gene: 14. CDR3 length: 16 amino acids. DNA for the CDR3: TGTGCCAGCAGCCCTCGGGTTAGCGGGAGATTCGGCGAGCAGTACTTC. Residues: CASSPRVSGRFGEQYF.

This rearrangement joins TRBV18 to TRBJ2-5, with 9 bases aligning to TRBD2. There are 16 residues in the CDR3. V lost 5 bases, J lost 1 base, and 8 bases stayed unmatched. Germline values: CDR1 KGHSH, CDR2 LQKENI. CDR3 DNA sequence: TGTGCCAGCTCAACAACTAGCGGGCGATCCCAAGAGACCCAGTACTTC. Its protein is CASSTTSGRSQETQYF.

This rearrangement joins TRBV15 to TRBJ1-1; D gene unclear. CDR1 LNHNV and CDR2 YYDKDF come from the germline V gene (reference sequence). This CDR3 has 15 residues. Trimming pared 0 bases from V and 4 bases from J, leaving 12 bases between. The CDR3 spells CATSRDQRGATEAFF. In DNA, the CDR3 is TGTGCCACCAGCAGAGATCAGCGGGGAGCCACTGAAGCTTTCTTT.

The rearrangement joins TRBV30 to TRBJ1-4; TRBD1 matches 10 bases. The CDR3 has 15 residues. The J segment lost 7 bases and the V segment lost 2 bases, leaving 7 bases of the junction unmatched. Germline V lookup: CDR1 GTSNPN, CDR2 SVGIG (reference sequence). The CDR3 region is CAWSIRTGGFEKLFF. Here the CDR3 DNA reads TGTGCCTGGAGTATAAGGACAGGGGGATTTGAAAAACTGTTTTTT.

The sample holds a few counts of this clone. The V and J genes are TRBV6-5 and TRBJ2-1; D ambiguous. V was pared by 4 bases and J by 9 bases, with 16 bases between. CDR3 length equals 14 residues. Germline V lookup: CDR1 MNHEY, CDR2 SVGAGI. The CDR3 DNA reads as TGTGCCAGCAGTTTCGAGTTCCGATCCGGTGAGCAGTTCTTC. Translating gives CASSFEFRSGEQFF.

The chain is built from TRBV7-8 and TRBJ2-1; TRBD2 matches 7 bases. J was trimmed by 6 bases and V by 1 base; bases with no gene match: 12. The CDR3 covers 17 residues. Looked up from germline, CDR1 is SGHVS and CDR2 is FQNEAQ. CDR3 protein: CASSLGEGLVVSNEQFF. The CDR3 DNA sequence: TGTGCCAGCAGCTTAGGGGAGGGGCTAGTAGTGTCCAATGAGCAGTTCTTC. Variable domain in full (rest from reference TRBV7-8 and TRBJ2-1): GAGVSQSPRYKVAKRGQDVALRCDPISGHVSLFWYQQALGQGPEFLTYFQNEAQLDKSGLPSDRFFAERPEGSVSTLKIQRTQQEDSAVYLCASSLGEGLVVSNEQFFGPGTRLTVL.

The chain carries TRBV7-8 and TRBJ2-1; maybe TRBD1 (6 bases). Trimming took 1 base from V and 8 from J, leaving 21 bases between them. CDR3 size: 17 residues. Germline V gives CDR1 SGHVS, CDR2 FQNEAQ. CDR3 loop: CASSLVSGWDTGDEQFF. CDR3 in DNA: TGTGCCAGCAGCTTAGTATCGGGCTGGGACACCGGCGATGAGCAGTTCTTC.

This clone has a single count. The chain is built from TRBV4-1 and TRBJ2-3, with TRBD2 matching 8 bases. The CDR3 has 16 residues. CDR1 is MGHRA, CDR2 YSYEKL, per germline. Unmatched junction bases numbered 6, after V lost 0 bases and J lost 4 bases. This chain's CDR3 is CASSQEGQREPDTQYF. The CDR3 DNA is TGCGCCAGCAGCCAAGAAGGGCAGCGGGAGCCAGATACGCAGTATTTT.

The chain employs TRBV14 and TRBJ2-1; 8 positions match TRBD2. CDR3 size: 15 residues. Germline CDR1 SGHDN, CDR2 FVKESK. V gave up 3 bases and J gave up 8 bases; unmatched junction bases: 9. CDR3 residues: CASSQGAAGEHEQFF. CDR3 in DNA: TGTGCCAGCAGCCAGGGTGCAGCGGGAGAACATGAGCAGTTCTTC.

The CDR3 sequence: CASTGAANTDTQYF. The CDR3 DNA is TGTGCCTCTACTGGAGCGGCTAACACAGATACGCAGTATTTT. The rearrangement joins TRBV30 to TRBJ2-3; tentative D call: TRBD2 (5 bases). V was clipped by 7 bases and J by 2 bases, with 16 bases between them. The CDR3 consists of 14 residues. In germline, CDR1 is GTSNPN, CDR2 SVGIG (reference sequence).